This entry is about one T cell receptor beta chain. This sample stems from a study of blood T cells in healthy people across ages. Germline-derived CDR1 and CDR2 are GTSNPN and SVGIG (reference sequence). The CDR3 loop spans 12 amino acids. V was pared by 4 bases and J by 2 bases, with 8 bases between. The second PCR ran roughly 7 to 11 cycles with a sample-barcoded 5' primer and J-beta primers. TCRdb reprocessed the 5' RACE reads with MiXCR, giving one entry per CDR3 protein. Of fewer than 2,000,000 distinct CDR3 sequences listed, about 35% are singletons. The receptor was derived from a woman aged 30 to 39 in good health. The rearrangement joins TRBV30 to TRBJ1-1; D gene ambiguous. The sample consisted of blood. CDR3 DNA sequence: TGTGCCTGGAAAGGCGCCAACACTGAAGCTTTCTTT. The encoded protein is CAWKGANTEAFF.